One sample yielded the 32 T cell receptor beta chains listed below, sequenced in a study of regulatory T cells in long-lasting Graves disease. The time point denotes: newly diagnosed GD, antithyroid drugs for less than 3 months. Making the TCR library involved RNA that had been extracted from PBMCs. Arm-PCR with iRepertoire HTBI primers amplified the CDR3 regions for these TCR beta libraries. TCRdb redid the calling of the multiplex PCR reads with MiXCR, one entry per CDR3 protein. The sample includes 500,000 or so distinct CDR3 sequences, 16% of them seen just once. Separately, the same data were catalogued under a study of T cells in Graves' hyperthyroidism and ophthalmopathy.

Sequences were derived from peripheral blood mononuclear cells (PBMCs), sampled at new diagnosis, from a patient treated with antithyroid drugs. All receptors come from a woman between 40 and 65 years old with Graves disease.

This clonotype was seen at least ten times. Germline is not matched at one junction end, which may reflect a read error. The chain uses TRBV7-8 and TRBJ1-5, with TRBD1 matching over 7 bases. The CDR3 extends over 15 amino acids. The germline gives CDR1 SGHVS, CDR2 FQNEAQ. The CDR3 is CASSSLRGRNQPQHF. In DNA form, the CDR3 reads TGTGCCAGCAGCTCCTTAAGGGGGCGCAACCAGCCCCAGCATTTT. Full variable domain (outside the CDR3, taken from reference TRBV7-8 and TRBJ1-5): GAGVSQSPRYKVAKRGQDVALRCDPISGHVSLFWYQQALGQGPEFLTYFQNEAQLDKSGLPSDRFFAERPEGSVSTLKIQRTQQEDSAVYLCASSSLRGRNQPQHFGDGTRLSIL.

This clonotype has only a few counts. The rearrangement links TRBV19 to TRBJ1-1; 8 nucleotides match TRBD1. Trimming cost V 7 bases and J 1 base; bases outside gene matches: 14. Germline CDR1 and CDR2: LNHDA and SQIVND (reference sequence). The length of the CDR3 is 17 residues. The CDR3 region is CASTLTPQGAQNTEAFF. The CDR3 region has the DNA TGTGCCAGTACCCTTACCCCCCAGGGGGCGCAGAACACTGAAGCTTTCTTT.

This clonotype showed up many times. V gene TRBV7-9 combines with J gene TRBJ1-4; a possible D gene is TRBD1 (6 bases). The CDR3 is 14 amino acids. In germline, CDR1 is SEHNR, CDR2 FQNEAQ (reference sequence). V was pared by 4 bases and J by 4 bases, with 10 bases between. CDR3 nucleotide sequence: TGTGCCAGCAGCTGGGACATCGATAATGAAAAACTGTTTTTT. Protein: CASSWDIDNEKLFF.

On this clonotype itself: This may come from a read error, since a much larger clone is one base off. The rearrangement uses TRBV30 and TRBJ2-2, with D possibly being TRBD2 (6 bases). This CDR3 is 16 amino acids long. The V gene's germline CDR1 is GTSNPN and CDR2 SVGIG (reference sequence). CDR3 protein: CAWSQPPGLPTGELVF. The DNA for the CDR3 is TGTGCCTGGAGTCAACCTCCGGGACTTCCCACCGGGGAGCTGGTTTTT. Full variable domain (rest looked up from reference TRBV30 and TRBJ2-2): SQTIHQWPATLVQPVGSPLSLECTVEGTSNPNLYWYRQAAGRGLQLLFYSVGIGQISSEVPQNLSASRPQDRQFILSSKKLLLSDSGFYLCAWSQPPGLPTGELVFGEGSRLTVL.

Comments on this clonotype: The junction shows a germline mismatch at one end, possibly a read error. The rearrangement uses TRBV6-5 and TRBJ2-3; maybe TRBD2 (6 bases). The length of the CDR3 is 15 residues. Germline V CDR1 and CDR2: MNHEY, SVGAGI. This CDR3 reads CASSDSGDSTDTQYF. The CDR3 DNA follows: TGTGCCAGCAGTGACTCGGGAGACAGCACAGATACGCAGTATTTT.

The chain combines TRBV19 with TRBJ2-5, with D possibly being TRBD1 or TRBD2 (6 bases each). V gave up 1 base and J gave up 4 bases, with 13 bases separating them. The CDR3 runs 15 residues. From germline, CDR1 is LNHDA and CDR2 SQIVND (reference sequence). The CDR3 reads CASSIGGGPGETQYF. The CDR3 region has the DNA TGTGCCAGTAGTATAGGTGGGGGGCCCGGAGAGACCCAGTACTTC.

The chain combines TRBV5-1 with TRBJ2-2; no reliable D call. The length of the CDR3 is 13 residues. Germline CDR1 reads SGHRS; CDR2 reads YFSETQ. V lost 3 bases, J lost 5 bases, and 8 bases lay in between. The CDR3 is CASSSSLTGELFF. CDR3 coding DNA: TGCGCCAGCAGCTCATCCTTGACCGGGGAGCTGTTTTTT.

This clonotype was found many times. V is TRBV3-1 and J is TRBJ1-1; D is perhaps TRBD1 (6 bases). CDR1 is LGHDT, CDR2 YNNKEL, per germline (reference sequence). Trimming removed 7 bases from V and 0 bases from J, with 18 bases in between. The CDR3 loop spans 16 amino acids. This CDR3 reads CASTLGGGTMNTEAFF. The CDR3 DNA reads TGTGCCAGCACCCTAGGAGGGGGAACCATGAACACTGAAGCTTTCTTT.

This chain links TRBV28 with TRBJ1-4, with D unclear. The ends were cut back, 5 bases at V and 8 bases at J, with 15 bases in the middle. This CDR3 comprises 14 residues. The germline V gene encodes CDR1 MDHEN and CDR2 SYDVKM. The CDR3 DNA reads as TGTGCCAGCAGTCCCATTGGGGATTGGGAAAAACTGTTTTTT. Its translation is CASSPIGDWEKLFF. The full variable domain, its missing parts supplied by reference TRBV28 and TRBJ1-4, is DVKVTQSSRYLVKRTGEKVFLECVQDMDHENMFWYRQDPGLGLRLIYFSYDVKMKEKGDIPEGYSVSREKKERFSLILESASTNQTSMYLCASSPIGDWEKLFFGSGTQLSVL.

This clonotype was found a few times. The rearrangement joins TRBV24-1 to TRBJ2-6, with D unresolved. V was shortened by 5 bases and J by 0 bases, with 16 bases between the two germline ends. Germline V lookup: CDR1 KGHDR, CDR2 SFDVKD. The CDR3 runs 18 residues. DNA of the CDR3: TGTGCCACCAGTGCTCCTTTTGGGAAGGACTCTGGGGCCAACGTCCTGACTTTC. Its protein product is CATSAPFGKDSGANVLTF.

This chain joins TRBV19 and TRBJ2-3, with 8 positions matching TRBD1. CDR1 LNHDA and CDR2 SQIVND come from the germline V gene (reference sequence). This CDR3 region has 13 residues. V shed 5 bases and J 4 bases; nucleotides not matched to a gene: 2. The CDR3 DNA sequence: TGTGCCAGTAGTGTACAGGGGGCAGATACGCAGTATTTT. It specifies CASSVQGADTQYF.

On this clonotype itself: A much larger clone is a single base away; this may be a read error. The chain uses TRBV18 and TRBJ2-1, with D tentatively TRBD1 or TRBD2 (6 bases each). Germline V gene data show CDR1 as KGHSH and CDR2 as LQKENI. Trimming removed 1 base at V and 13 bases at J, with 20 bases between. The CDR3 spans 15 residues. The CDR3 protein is CASSPLPGEEETQFF. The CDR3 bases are TGTGCCAGCTCACCACTCCCAGGGGAGGAGGAGACCCAGTTCTTC. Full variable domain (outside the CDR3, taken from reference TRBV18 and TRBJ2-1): NAGVMQNPRHLVRRRGQEARLRCSPMKGHSHVYWYRQLPEEGLKFMVYLQKENIIDESGMPKERFSAEFPKEGPSILRIQQVVRGDSAAYFCASSPLPGEEETQFFGPGTRLTVL.

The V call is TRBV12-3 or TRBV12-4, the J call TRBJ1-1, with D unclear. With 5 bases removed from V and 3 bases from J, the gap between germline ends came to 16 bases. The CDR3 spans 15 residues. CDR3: CASSEGFGDDTEAFF. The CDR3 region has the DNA TGTGCCAGCAGTGAGGGATTTGGAGACGACACTGAAGCTTTCTTT.

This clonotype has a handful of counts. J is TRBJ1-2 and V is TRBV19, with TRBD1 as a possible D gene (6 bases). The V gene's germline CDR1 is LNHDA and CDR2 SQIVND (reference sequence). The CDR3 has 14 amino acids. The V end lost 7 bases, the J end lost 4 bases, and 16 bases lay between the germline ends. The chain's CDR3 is CASKAMDRVYGYTF. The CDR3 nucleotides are TGTGCCAGTAAAGCCATGGACAGAGTCTATGGCTACACCTTC.

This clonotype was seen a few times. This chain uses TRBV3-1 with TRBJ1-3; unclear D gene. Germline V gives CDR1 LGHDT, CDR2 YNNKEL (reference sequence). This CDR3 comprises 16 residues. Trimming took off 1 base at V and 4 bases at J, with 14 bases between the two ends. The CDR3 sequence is CASSQGGFVSGNTIYF. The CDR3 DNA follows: TGTGCCAGCAGCCAAGGAGGGTTTGTTTCGGGAAACACCATATATTTT.

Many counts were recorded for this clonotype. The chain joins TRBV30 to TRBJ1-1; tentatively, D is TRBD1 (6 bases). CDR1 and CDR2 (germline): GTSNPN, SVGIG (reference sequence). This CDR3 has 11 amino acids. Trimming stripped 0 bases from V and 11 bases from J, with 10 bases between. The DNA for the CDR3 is TGTGCCTGGAGTGTAGGGGGTACGGCTTTCTTT. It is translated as CAWSVGGTAFF.

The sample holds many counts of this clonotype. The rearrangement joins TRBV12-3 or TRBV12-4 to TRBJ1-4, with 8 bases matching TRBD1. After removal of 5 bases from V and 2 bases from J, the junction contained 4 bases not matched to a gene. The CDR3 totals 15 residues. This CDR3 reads CASSTRTGTNEKLFF. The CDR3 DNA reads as TGTGCCAGCAGTACCCGGACAGGGACTAATGAAAAACTGTTTTTT.

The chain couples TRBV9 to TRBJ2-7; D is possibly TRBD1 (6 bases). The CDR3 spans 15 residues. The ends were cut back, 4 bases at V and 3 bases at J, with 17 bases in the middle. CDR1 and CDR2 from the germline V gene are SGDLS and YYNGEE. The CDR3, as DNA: TGTGCCAGCAGCTCAGGACAGCCCTTCCGCTACGAGCAGTACTTC. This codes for CASSSGQPFRYEQYF.

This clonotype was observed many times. CDR3 in DNA: TGTGCCAGCAGCCCTGGCGGGGCCACTGAAGCTTTCTTT. Its protein is CASSPGGATEAFF. This sequence joins TRBV12-3 or TRBV12-4 and TRBJ1-1; possibly TRBD1 for D (5 bases). The CDR3 runs to 13 residues. With 6 bases removed from V and 4 bases from J, the gap between germline ends came to 12 bases.

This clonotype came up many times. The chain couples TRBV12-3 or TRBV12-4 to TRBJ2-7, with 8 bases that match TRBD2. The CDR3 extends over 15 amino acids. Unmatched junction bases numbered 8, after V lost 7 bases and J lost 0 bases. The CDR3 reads CASKDGGGPSYEQYF. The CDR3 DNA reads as TGTGCCAGCAAAGACGGGGGGGGACCCTCCTACGAGCAGTACTTC.

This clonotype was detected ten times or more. The DNA for the CDR3 is TGTGCCAGCAGTGAGGTAGGAGTGGGGAACACTGAAGCTTTCTTT. It encodes CASSEVGVGNTEAFF. The chain joins TRBV2 to TRBJ1-1; no clear D gene. With 3 bases removed from V and 1 base from J, the gap between germline ends came to 12 bases. CDR3 length equals 15 residues. In germline, CDR1 is SNHLY, CDR2 FYNNEI.

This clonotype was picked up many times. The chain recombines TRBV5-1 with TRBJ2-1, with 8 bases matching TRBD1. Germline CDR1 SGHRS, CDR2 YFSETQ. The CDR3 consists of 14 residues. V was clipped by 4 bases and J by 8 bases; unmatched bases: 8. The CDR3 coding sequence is TGCGCCAGCAGCCGTGGACAGGGATTCGATGAGCAGTTCTTC. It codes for CASSRGQGFDEQFF.

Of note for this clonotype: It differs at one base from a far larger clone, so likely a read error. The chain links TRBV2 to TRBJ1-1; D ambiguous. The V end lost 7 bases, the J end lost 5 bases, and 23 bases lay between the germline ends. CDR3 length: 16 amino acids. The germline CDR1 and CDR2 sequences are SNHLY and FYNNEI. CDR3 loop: CASTKAGISYLTEAFF. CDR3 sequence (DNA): TGTGCCAGCACAAAAGCCGGGATTTCCTACCTGACTGAAGCTTTCTTT.

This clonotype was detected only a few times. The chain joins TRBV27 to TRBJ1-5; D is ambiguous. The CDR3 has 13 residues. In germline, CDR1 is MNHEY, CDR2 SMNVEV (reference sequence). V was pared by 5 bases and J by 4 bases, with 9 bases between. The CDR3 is CASSRRLNQPQHF. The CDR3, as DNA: TGTGCCAGCAGTAGACGGCTTAATCAGCCCCAGCATTTT.

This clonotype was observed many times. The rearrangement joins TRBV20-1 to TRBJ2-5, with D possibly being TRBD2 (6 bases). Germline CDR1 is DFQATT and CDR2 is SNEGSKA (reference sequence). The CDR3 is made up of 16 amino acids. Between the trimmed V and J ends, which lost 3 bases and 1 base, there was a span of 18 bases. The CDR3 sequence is CSASSSRGKSQETQYF. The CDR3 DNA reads TGCAGTGCTAGCTCCTCCCGCGGGAAGTCCCAAGAGACCCAGTACTTC.

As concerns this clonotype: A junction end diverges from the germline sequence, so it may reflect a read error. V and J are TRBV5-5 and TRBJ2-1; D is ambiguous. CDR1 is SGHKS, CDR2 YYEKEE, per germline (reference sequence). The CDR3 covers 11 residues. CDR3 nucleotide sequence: TGTGCCGGCAGCTTGATCAATGAGCAGTTCTTC. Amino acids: CAGSLINEQFF.

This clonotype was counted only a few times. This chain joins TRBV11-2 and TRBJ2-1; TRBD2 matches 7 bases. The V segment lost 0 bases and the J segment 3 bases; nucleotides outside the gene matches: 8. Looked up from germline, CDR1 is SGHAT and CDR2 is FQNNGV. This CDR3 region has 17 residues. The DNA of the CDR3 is TGTGCCAGCAGCTTAGACCTCCTAGCGGTATACTACAATGAGCAGTTCTTC. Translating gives CASSLDLLAVYYNEQFF. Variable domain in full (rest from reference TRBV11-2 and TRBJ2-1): EAGVAQSPRYKIIEKRQSVAFWCNPISGHATLYWYQQILGQGPKLLIQFQNNGVVDDSQLPKDRFSAERLKGVDSTLKIQPAKLEDSAVYLCASSLDLLAVYYNEQFFGPGTRLTVL.

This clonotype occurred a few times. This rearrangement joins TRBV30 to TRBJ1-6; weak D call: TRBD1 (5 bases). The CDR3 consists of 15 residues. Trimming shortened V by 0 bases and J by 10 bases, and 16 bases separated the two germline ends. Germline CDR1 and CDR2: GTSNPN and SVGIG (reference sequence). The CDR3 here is CAWSVPGLGTSPLHF. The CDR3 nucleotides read TGTGCCTGGAGTGTACCTGGGCTGGGGACCTCACCCCTCCACTTT.

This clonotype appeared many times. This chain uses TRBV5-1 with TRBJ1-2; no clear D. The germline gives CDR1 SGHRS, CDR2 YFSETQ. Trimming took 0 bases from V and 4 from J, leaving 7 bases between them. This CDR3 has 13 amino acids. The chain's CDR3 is CASSLGIFYGYTF. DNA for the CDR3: TGCGCCAGCAGCTTGGGCATATTCTATGGCTACACCTTC.

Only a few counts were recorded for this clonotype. The CDR3 reads CASSLEMNQPQHF. The CDR3 DNA follows: TGTGCCAGCAGTTTAGAAATGAATCAGCCCCAGCATTTT. The J gene is TRBJ1-5, the V gene TRBV12-3 or TRBV12-4; D not resolved. V gave up 1 base and J gave up 4 bases, with 5 bases separating them. CDR3 length: 13 residues.

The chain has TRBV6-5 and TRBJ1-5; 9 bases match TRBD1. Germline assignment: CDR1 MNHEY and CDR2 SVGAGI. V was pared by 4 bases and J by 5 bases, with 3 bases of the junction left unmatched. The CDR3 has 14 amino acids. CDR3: CASSSGQGHQPQHF. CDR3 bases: TGTGCCAGCAGTTCCGGACAGGGGCATCAGCCCCAGCATTTT.

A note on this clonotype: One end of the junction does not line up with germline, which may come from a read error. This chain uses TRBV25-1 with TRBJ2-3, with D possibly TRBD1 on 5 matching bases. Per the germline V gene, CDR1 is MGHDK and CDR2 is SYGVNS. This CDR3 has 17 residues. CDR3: CASSEYSQQGPTDTQYF. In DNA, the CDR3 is TGTGCCAGCAGTGAATACTCCCAGCAGGGCCCCACAGATACACAGTATTTT.